This paragraph reports one T cell receptor (beta chain). CDR1 is LNHDA and CDR2 is SQIVND in the germline V gene (reference sequence). After removal of 5 bases from V and 1 base from J, the junction contained 3 bases not matched to a gene. This CDR3 is built from 14 residues. The data were taken from a study of T cell responses to AZD1222 COVID-19 vaccine. TCRdb's copy holds only in-frame clones and misses some; the assay was immunoSEQ multiplex PCR. The sample has under 250,000 clones, 85% to 95% seen once. The chain has TRBV19 and TRBJ1-1; 8 bases are shared with TRBD1. This sequence originates from an adult in good health. The source material was peripheral blood, sampled on day 0 of MenACWY control vaccination. CDR3 protein: CASSFGTGNTEAFF. The DNA for the CDR3 is TGTGCCAGTAGTTTCGGGACAGGGAACACTGAAGCTTTCTTT.